A single T cell receptor beta chain is shown here with its context. Using immunoSEQ multiplex PCR, the repertoire was profiled, and TCRdb retains in-frame clones only, with some absent. This table holds about 97,000 clones, 85% found once. The source of the sample is a study of blood T cell repertoires in COVID-19. There are 18 residues in the CDR3. The ends lost 3 bases at V and 4 bases at J; junction bases unmatched: 11. CDR1 KGHSH and CDR2 LQKENI come from the germline V gene. This clonotype originated in a woman aged 70-85 years with active or convalescent COVID-19. Sequenced: peripheral blood. The chain employs TRBV18 and TRBJ2-6, with 8 nucleotides matching TRBD1. Here the CDR3 DNA reads TGTGCCAGCTCACCTAGGACAGGGAACTCATACGGGGCCAACGTCCTGACTTTC. Translation: CASSPRTGNSYGANVLTF.